The clone carrying this TCR beta chain was counted at least ten times. Preparation of the TCRbeta library involved a method that used unique molecular identifiers. From the PCR reads, TCRdb called clonotypes with MiXCR, one entry per CDR3 protein. The sample yields 200,000 to 250,000 distinct CDR3 sequences, 12% seen once. In germline, CDR1 is SGHRS, CDR2 YFSETQ. V gave up 4 bases and J gave up 2 bases, with 8 bases separating them. The CDR3 has 13 amino acids. The record originates from a study of T-cell reconstitution after alpha-beta-depleted transplantation in children. The material was PBMCs from the stem cell graft donor, obtained from the stem cell graft. This TCR was sampled from a human donor who donated a stem cell graft to a child with acute lymphoblastic leukemia. This chain joins TRBV5-1 and TRBJ2-3; D gene unclear. CDR3 sequence reads: CASSPGNTDTQYF. DNA for the CDR3: TGCGCCAGCAGCCCCGGAAACACAGATACGCAGTATTTT.